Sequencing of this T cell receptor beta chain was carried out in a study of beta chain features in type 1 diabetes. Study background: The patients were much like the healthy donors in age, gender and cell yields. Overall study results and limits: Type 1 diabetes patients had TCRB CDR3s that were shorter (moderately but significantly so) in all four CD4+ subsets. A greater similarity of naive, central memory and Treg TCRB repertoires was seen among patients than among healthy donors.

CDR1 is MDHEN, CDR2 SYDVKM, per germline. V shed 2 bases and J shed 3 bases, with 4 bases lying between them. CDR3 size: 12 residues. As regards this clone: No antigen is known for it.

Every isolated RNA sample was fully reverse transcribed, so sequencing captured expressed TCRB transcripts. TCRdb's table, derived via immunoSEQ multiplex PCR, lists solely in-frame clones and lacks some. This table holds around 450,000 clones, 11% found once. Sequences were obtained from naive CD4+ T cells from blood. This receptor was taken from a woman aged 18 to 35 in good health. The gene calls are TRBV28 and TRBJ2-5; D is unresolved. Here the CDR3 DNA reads TGTGCCAGCAGTTTAAGGGAAGAGACCCAGTACTTC. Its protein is CASSLREETQYF.